The TCR beta chain under discussion was sequenced for a study of T cells in Graves' hyperthyroidism and ophthalmopathy. Authors of the study amplified TCR beta CDR3 regions from RNA transcripts. The study used the HTBI primer set for a first-round RT-PCR of the TCR CDR3. Each CDR3 protein is one row after TCRdb ran MiXCR on the multiplex PCR reads. The sample lists approximately 510,000 distinct CDR3 sequences; less than 25% were seen once. The table lists this clonotype with a few counts. The antigen is not known. Since a much larger clone is just one base distant, this may be a read error. A patient was excluded if there was uncontrolled infection, other autoimmune disease, pregnancy or lactation. The source of the PBMCs was less than 12 ml of fresh peripheral blood. Study results and caveats: Most clonotypes expanded in thyroid above 0.001 were likewise present in blood.

The length of the CDR3 is 13 residues. Germline CDR1 and CDR2: MNHEY and SMNVEV (reference sequence). This chain connects TRBV27 to TRBJ2-7; D unclear. Material for sequencing was blood. This sequence was found in a man in his late teens or twenties with Graves' hyperthyroidism. In nucleotides, the CDR3 is TGTGCCAACAGTTTAACCCAGAACTACGAGCAGTACTTC. Its protein product is CANSLTQNYEQYF.